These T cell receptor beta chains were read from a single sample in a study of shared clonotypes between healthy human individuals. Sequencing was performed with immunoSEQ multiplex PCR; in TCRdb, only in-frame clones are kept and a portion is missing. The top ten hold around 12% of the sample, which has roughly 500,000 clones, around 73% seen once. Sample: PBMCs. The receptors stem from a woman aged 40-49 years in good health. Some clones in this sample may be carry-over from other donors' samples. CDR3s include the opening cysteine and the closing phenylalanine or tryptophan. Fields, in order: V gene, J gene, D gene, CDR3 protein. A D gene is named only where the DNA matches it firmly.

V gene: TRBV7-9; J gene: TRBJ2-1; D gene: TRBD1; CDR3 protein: CASSPMIQGANEQFF
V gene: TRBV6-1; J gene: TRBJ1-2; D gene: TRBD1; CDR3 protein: CASSRTGDGYTF
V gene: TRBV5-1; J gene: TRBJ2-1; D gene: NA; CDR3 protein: CASSAFASYSYNEQFF
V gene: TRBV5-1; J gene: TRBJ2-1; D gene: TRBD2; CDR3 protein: CASSLEGLAGEIHSYNEQFF
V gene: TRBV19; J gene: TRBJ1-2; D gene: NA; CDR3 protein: CASSTRQYGYTF
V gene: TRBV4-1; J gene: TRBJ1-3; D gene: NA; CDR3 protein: CASSHGTGPRRASHSGNTIYF
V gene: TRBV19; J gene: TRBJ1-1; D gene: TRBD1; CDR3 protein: CASRPTGAINTEAFF
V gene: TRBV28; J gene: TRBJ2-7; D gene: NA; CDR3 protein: CASSLRKQEQYF
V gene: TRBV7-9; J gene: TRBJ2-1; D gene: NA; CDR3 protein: CASSFSDRYNEQFF
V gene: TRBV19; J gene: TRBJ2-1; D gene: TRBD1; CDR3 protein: CASSIDRGRDNEQFF
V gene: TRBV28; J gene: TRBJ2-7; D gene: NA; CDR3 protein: CASTPWAAYEQYF
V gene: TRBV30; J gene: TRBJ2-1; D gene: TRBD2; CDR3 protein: CAWSTSDYNEQFF
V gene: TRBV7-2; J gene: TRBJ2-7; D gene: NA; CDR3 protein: CASSLSSRDNYEQYF
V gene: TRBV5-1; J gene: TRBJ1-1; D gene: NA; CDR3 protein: CASSLGDRITEAFF
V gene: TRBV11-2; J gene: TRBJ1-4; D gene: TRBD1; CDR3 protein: CASSHRSWTGVNEKLFF
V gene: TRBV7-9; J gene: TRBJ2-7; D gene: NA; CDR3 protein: CASSLGGVAGYEQYF
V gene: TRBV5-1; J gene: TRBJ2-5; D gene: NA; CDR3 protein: CASSYIVGLQETQYF
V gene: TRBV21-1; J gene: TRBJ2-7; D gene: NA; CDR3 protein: CASSKGTRLYEQYF
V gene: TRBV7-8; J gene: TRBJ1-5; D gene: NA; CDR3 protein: CTSSLVWGAGQPQHF
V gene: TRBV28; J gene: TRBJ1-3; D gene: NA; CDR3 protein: CASSLLGPARNTIYF